The clone carrying this TCR beta chain came up a few times. Its antigen is currently unknown. The entry originates in a study of CD8+ T cells in alopecia areata. As for the study in general: Each of the treated patients was given oral tofacitinib, 5 to 10 mg twice daily, for moderate-to-severe alopecia areata.

Once RNA had been extracted, it was reverse transcribed into cDNA to act as the sequencing template. TCRdb keeps only in-frame clones here, not all; method: immunoSEQ multiplex PCR. The repertoire holds 90,000 to 150,000 clones, with 53% as singletons. The CDR3 totals 15 residues. Germline CDR1 MNHEY, CDR2 SMNVEV (reference sequence). V was pared by 5 bases and J by 2 bases, with 7 bases of the junction left unmatched. Specified treatment: oral pan-JAK inhibitor, 5-10 mg twice daily. Study findings and constraints: Whereas mice showed it more clearly, TCR sharing across patients was murkier, possibly because of HLA.

Sequenced material: CD4+ T cells sorted from blood, taken at week 4, from a patient treated with tofacitinib. The receptor was isolated from a human donor with alopecia areata. This rearrangement joins TRBV27 to TRBJ2-7; TRBD2 agrees at 9 bases. CDR3 loop: CASSLRLAETYEQYF. DNA for the CDR3: TGTGCCAGCAGTCTCAGACTAGCGGAAACCTACGAGCAGTACTTC.